Shown below are 24 T cell receptor beta chains from a single sample sequenced in a study of blood T cell repertoires in COVID-19. Clones were sequenced by immunoSEQ multiplex PCR, and TCRdb holds only the in-frame ones, with some missing. The sample lists some 200,000 clones; roughly 87% were seen once. Sequenced: PBMCs or T cells enriched from blood (not recorded which). These receptors originate from a man aged 18 to 30 with acute COVID-19.

J is TRBJ2-7 and V is TRBV2, with D perhaps TRBD1 (6 bases). Germline CDR1 and CDR2: SNHLY and FYNNEI. The length of the CDR3 is 13 residues. V was shortened by 6 bases and J by 4 bases, with 13 bases between the two germline ends. CDR3 region: CASRDSGQYEQYF. The CDR3 DNA follows: TGTGCCAGCAGGGACTCAGGACAGTACGAGCAGTACTTC.

V usage is TRBV7-6 and J usage is TRBJ2-1, with 8 bases identical to TRBD2. CDR1 SGHVS and CDR2 FNYEAQ come from the germline V gene. Trimming at V came to 5 bases and at J to 5 bases, leaving 8 bases not matched to a gene. CDR3 size: 15 residues. CDR3 DNA sequence: TGTGCCAGCAGCCAGCGGGGGCCTACACACAATGAGCAGTTCTTC. Residues: CASSQRGPTHNEQFF.

The gene calls are TRBV19 and TRBJ1-1, with a possible D match to TRBD1 (6 bases). Trimming took 3 bases from V and 7 from J, leaving 12 bases between them. Germline V lookup: CDR1 LNHDA, CDR2 SQIVND (reference sequence). The CDR3 spans 13 residues. This chain's CDR3 is CASSMPWDIEAFF. Written as DNA, the CDR3 is TGTGCCAGTAGTATGCCCTGGGACATTGAAGCTTTCTTT.

The V call is TRBV7-8, the J call TRBJ2-1; a weak D match, TRBD2 (6 bases). The CDR3 has 15 residues. Between the trimmed V and J ends, which lost 5 bases and 8 bases, there was a span of 19 bases. CDR1 is SGHVS and CDR2 is FQNEAQ in the germline V gene. The CDR3 DNA reads TGTGCCAGCAGCCCCCGACTAGTGGTTGGGTATGAGCAGTTCTTC. This translates into CASSPRLVVGYEQFF.

This clone was recorded once. The chain links TRBV5-6 to TRBJ2-6; TRBD1 is a possible D gene (6 bases). V gave up 0 bases and J gave up 4 bases, with 8 bases separating them. Germline CDR1 reads SGHDT; CDR2 reads YYEEEE. This CDR3 spans 15 amino acids. As DNA, the CDR3 is TGTGCCAGCAGCTTGGAGACAGGCGGGGCCAACGTCCTGACTTTC. Residues: CASSLETGGANVLTF.

The chain carries TRBV5-1 and TRBJ1-5, with TRBD1 matching 7 bases. The CDR3 is 15 residues long. The junction had 3 bases not matched to a gene; V was cut back by 0 bases and J by 3 bases. The germline V gene has CDR1 SGHRS and CDR2 YFSETQ. In DNA, the CDR3 is TGCGCCAGCAGCTTGGGACAGGGCAACAATCAGCCCCAGCATTTT. Translation gives CASSLGQGNNQPQHF.

This chain joins TRBV7-8 and TRBJ2-1; D possibly corresponds to TRBD1 (6 bases). The V end lost 1 base, the J end lost 4 bases, and 11 bases lay between the germline ends. Looked up from germline, CDR1 is SGHVS and CDR2 is FQNEAQ. The CDR3 consists of 15 residues. In DNA, the CDR3 is TGTGCCAGCAGCTTAGAGCCAGGGGTATACAATGAGCAGTTCTTC. Encoded protein: CASSLEPGVYNEQFF.

V gene TRBV27 combines with J gene TRBJ1-1; 8 bases line up with TRBD1. Germline trimming cut 2 bases from V and 2 bases from J; bases unmatched to any gene: 1. The CDR3 consists of 14 residues. CDR1 is MNHEY and CDR2 is SMNVEV in the germline V gene (reference sequence). The CDR3 DNA reads as TGTGCCAGCAGTTTAACAGGGGGAAACACTGAAGCTTTCTTT. Residues: CASSLTGGNTEAFF.

The sample holds a few counts of this clone. The chain is built from TRBV28 and TRBJ2-2; D not certain. CDR3 size: 15 residues. Trimming removed 1 base from V and 3 bases from J, with 9 bases in between. Germline V gene lookup returns CDR1 MDHEN and CDR2 SYDVKM. CDR3 DNA sequence: TGTGCCAGCAGTTTATATCCCCAGGACACCGGGGAGCTGTTTTTT. Translation gives CASSLYPQDTGELFF.

The V gene is TRBV3-1 (or the pseudogene TRBV3-2), the J gene TRBJ2-3, with TRBD2 matching over 11 bases. V was clipped by 1 base and J by 3 bases; unmatched bases: 3. This CDR3 has 16 amino acids. Germline assignment: CDR1 LGHDT and CDR2 YNNKEL (reference sequence). The CDR3 nucleotides are TGTGCCAGCAGCCAAGGGCTAGCGGGAGGTACAGATACGCAGTATTTT. Translation gives CASSQGLAGGTDTQYF.

The CDR3 DNA is TGTGCCAGCAGCAACTACCTCCAAGAGACCCAGTACTTC. It translates to CASSNYLQETQYF. The chain employs TRBV7-2 and TRBJ2-5; D is unresolved. Germline CDR1 SGHTA, CDR2 FQGNSA. CDR3 length: 13 residues. Between the trimmed V and J ends, which lost 5 bases and 1 base, there was a span of 8 bases.

The rearrangement links TRBV18 to TRBJ1-2; no clear D gene. CDR1 and CDR2 (germline): KGHSH, LQKENI. The CDR3 extends over 15 amino acids. Trimming removed 1 base at V and 3 bases at J, with 12 bases between. Here the CDR3 DNA reads TGTGCCAGCTCACCACTAACTATGGAAGACTATGGCTACACCTTC. Translating gives CASSPLTMEDYGYTF.

V and J are TRBV28 and TRBJ2-7; 12 nucleotides align to TRBD2. This CDR3 has 16 amino acids. Trimming took 4 bases from V and 0 from J; bases not matched to a gene: 4. Germline values: CDR1 MDHEN, CDR2 SYDVKM. The CDR3 spells CASSSWTSGNSYEQYF. CDR3 DNA sequence: TGTGCCAGCAGTTCCTGGACTAGCGGGAACTCCTACGAGCAGTACTTC.

The chain links TRBV30 to TRBJ2-1, with a weak D call TRBD2 (5 bases). In germline, CDR1 is GTSNPN, CDR2 SVGIG (reference sequence). The CDR3 extends over 12 amino acids. The germline V and J ends were trimmed by 4 bases and 10 bases, with 14 bases remaining between them. CDR3 loop: CAWTGSGQEQFF. In nucleotides, the CDR3 is TGTGCCTGGACTGGCAGCGGTCAGGAGCAGTTCTTC.

The rearrangement uses TRBV4-1 and TRBJ1-2, with 7 bases lining up with TRBD1. CDR3 size: 16 residues. Germline V gene sequence: CDR1 MGHRA, CDR2 YSYEKL. V shed 0 bases, J shed 2 bases, and the junction held 6 bases outside the gene matches. The CDR3 here is CASSQETVDRNYGYTF. The CDR3 bases are TGCGCCAGCAGCCAAGAGACAGTGGACAGGAACTATGGCTACACCTTC.

The V and J genes are TRBV6-1 and TRBJ1-6; D unresolved. Germline V gene sequence: CDR1 MNHNS, CDR2 SASEGT. This CDR3 comprises 16 residues. Trimming stripped 1 base from V and 6 bases from J, with 13 bases between. For the CDR3, the DNA is TGTGCCAGCAGTGAAGTCTTCCAGAAATTTAATTCACCCCTCCACTTT. Translated, it gives CASSEVFQKFNSPLHF.

The J gene is TRBJ2-3, the V gene TRBV7-9; D is unclear. Trimming took off 1 base at V and 2 bases at J, with 16 bases between the two ends. The germline V gene has CDR1 SEHNR and CDR2 FQNEAQ (reference sequence). The CDR3 is 17 residues long. For the CDR3, the DNA is TGTGCCAGCAGCTTAGGGGCATTCTCCCCCCACACAGATACGCAGTATTTT. Its protein product is CASSLGAFSPHTDTQYF.

This clone was seen only a few times. The chain links TRBV28 to TRBJ1-5; D perhaps matches TRBD1 (6 bases). The CDR3 contains 14 residues. Trimming took 8 bases from V and 5 from J, leaving 16 bases between them. Looked up from germline, CDR1 is MDHEN and CDR2 is SYDVKM. The CDR3 is CASPRDIFDQPQHF. The CDR3 coding sequence is TGTGCCAGCCCTAGGGACATATTCGATCAGCCCCAGCATTTT.

The rearrangement uses TRBV29-1 and TRBJ2-1; unclear D gene. The CDR3 spans 17 residues. CDR1 and CDR2 from the germline V gene are SQVTM and ANQGSEA. Deletions cut 3 bases from V and 0 bases from J, with 18 bases between. The CDR3 DNA is TGCAGCGTTGAGAAGATAGGAGCCTCATCCTCCTACAATGAGCAGTTCTTC. This gives the protein CSVEKIGASSSYNEQFF.

CDR3 sequence (DNA): TGTGCCTGGAGTGGGGAGGGGCTCACTGAAGCTTTCTTT. It is translated as CAWSGEGLTEAFF. This rearrangement joins TRBV30 to TRBJ1-1; D is possibly TRBD1 (5 bases). Trimming removed 1 base from V and 4 bases from J, with 10 bases in between. Germline V gene data show CDR1 as GTSNPN and CDR2 as SVGIG (reference sequence). The CDR3 runs 13 residues. Variable domain in full (rest from reference TRBV30 and TRBJ1-1): SQTIHQWPATLVQPVGSPLSLECTVEGTSNPNLYWYRQAAGRGLQLLFYSVGIGQISSEVPQNLSASRPQDRQFILSSKKLLLSDSGFYLCAWSGEGLTEAFFGQGTRLTVV.

The V call is TRBV30, the J call TRBJ2-3; TRBD1 aligns across 10 bases. The CDR3 extends over 14 amino acids. CDR1 is GTSNPN and CDR2 is SVGIG in the germline V gene (reference sequence). J lost 4 bases, V lost 2 bases, and 3 bases had no gene match. In DNA, the CDR3 is TGTGCCTGGAGTATCGGGACAGGGGCAGATACGCAGTATTTT. It yields the protein CAWSIGTGADTQYF.

The rearrangement joins TRBV5-1 to TRBJ2-5; D gene ambiguous. CDR3 length: 14 amino acids. V lost 10 bases and J lost 5, with 21 bases in between. Germline V gene lookup returns CDR1 SGHRS and CDR2 YFSETQ. CDR3 in DNA: TGCGCCTCGAGGCCTGGCGAAGTACTGGAGACCCAGTACTTC. Amino acid sequence: CASRPGEVLETQYF.

This clone was seen a single time. The V call is TRBV4-3, the J call TRBJ1-2; D remains unclear. Germline V lookup: CDR1 LGHNA, CDR2 YSLEER. The CDR3 covers 14 residues. Trimming took off 4 bases at V and 5 bases at J, with 14 bases between the two ends. CDR3 coding DNA: TGCGCCAGCAGCCCACCCGAGAACCGATATGGCTACACCTTC. It encodes CASSPPENRYGYTF.

This clone has a handful of counts. The rearrangement joins TRBV10-3 to TRBJ2-1, with 9 bases that match TRBD2. This CDR3 spans 14 amino acids. The germline V gene has CDR1 ENHRY and CDR2 SYGVKD. Germline trimming cut 1 base from V and 9 bases from J; bases unmatched to any gene: 4. As DNA, the CDR3 is TGTGCCATCAGTGAGTGGCTAGCGGGACCTGAGCAGTTCTTC. It is translated as CAISEWLAGPEQFF.